Below are 31 T cell receptor beta chains sequenced from a single sample in a study of T cell repertoires in cytomegalovirus infection. MiXCR was run by TCRdb on the reads, yielding one entry per CDR3 protein. The data show around 450,000 distinct CDR3 sequences, with roughly 31% seen just once and about an eighth held by the top ten. Sequenced material: PBMCs. Source of these receptors: a human donor in good health (CMV status not recorded). Some clones in this sample may be carry-over from other donors' samples.

This clonotype was observed at least ten times. The chain uses TRBV7-6 and TRBJ1-1; the D gene is possibly TRBD1 (6 bases). V lost 1 base to trimming and J lost 6 bases, with 24 bases between them. Per the germline V gene, CDR1 is SGHVS and CDR2 is FNYEAQ. CDR3 length equals 18 residues. The CDR3 spells CASSLDGRARGAYAEAFF. The CDR3 coding sequence is TGTGCCAGCAGCTTAGACGGCCGCGCGAGGGGGGCGTACGCTGAAGCTTTCTTT.

The rearrangement joins TRBV5-6 to TRBJ2-7; TRBD1 agrees at 7 bases. Germline V CDR1 and CDR2: SGHDT, YYEEEE. Germline trimming cut 6 bases from V and 0 bases from J; bases unmatched to any gene: 6. This CDR3 is 14 amino acids long. CDR3 nucleotides: TGTGCCAGCACCACGACAGGGCTCTCCTACGAGCAGTACTTC. Residues: CASTTTGLSYEQYF.

This clonotype was detected only a few times. The chain employs TRBV10-1 and TRBJ2-3; D is possibly TRBD1 or TRBD2 (5 bases each). The germline V gene encodes CDR1 WNHNN and CDR2 SYGVQD (reference sequence). With 0 bases removed from V and 4 bases from J, the gap between germline ends came to 11 bases. This CDR3 is built from 15 residues. The CDR3 is CASSESGLGADTQYF. Here the CDR3 DNA reads TGCGCCAGCAGTGAGTCTGGGTTGGGGGCAGATACGCAGTATTTT.

This clonotype was picked up a small number of times. CDR3 sequence (DNA): TGTGCCAGCAGCTTAGAAGGGGGTTACAGCTCTGGAAACACCATATATTTT. Its translation is CASSLEGGYSSGNTIYF. The V gene is TRBV7-6, the J gene TRBJ1-3; tentative D call: TRBD1 (6 bases). The CDR3 has 17 amino acids. CDR1 is SGHVS and CDR2 is FNYEAQ in the germline V gene. V lost 1 base to trimming and J lost 0 bases, with 13 bases between them.

A few counts support this clonotype. The chain carries TRBV5-4 and TRBJ2-5, with D possibly TRBD2 on 6 matching bases. Trimming took off 4 bases at V and 2 bases at J, with 15 bases between the two ends. Germline V gene data show CDR1 as SGHNT and CDR2 as YYREEE (reference sequence). The CDR3 is made up of 15 amino acids. CDR3 sequence (DNA): TGTGCCAGCAGCCAGCCGGGGGATCAACAAGAGACCCAGTACTTC. It specifies CASSQPGDQQETQYF.

Details on this clonotype: A much bigger clone sits one base away, suggesting this may be a read error. The CDR3 DNA sequence: TGTGCCAGCAGCTTAGGTCCGGATGTAGGTGACAAACTGTTTTTT. This sequence encodes CASSLGPDVGDKLFF. The chain uses TRBV7-2 and TRBJ1-4; D gene uncertain. Germline loops: CDR1 SGHTA, CDR2 FQGNSA. Deletions cut 1 base from V and 11 bases from J, with 17 bases between. This CDR3 is 15 amino acids long.

This clonotype was counted between two and nine times. This sequence joins TRBV6-4 and TRBJ1-1, with 10 bases matching TRBD1. Trimming cost V 7 bases and J 3 bases; bases outside gene matches: 8. Per the germline V gene, CDR1 is MRHNA and CDR2 is SNTAGT. The CDR3 is 15 residues long. CDR3 region: CASKGTGAWDTEAFF. CDR3 in DNA: TGTGCCAGCAAGGGGACAGGGGCATGGGACACTGAAGCTTTCTTT.

This clonotype turned up a few times. This rearrangement joins TRBV7-4 to TRBJ1-5; D uncertain. Trimming took off 3 bases at V and 0 bases at J, with 12 bases between the two ends. Germline lookup yields CDR1 SGHVT and CDR2 SQSDAQ. This CDR3 is 16 amino acids long. As DNA, the CDR3 is TGTGCCAGCAGCTTCCGTTCAGAAGTTAGCAATCAGCCCCAGCATTTT. Translation: CASSFRSEVSNQPQHF.

This chain connects TRBV18 to TRBJ1-5; a possible D gene is TRBD1 (6 bases). Trimming shortened V by 2 bases and J by 1 base, and 15 bases separated the two germline ends. The germline gives CDR1 KGHSH, CDR2 LQKENI. The CDR3 runs 17 residues. CDR3 sequence (DNA): TGTGCCAGCTCACCAACCGGAGGGGGAGAGAGCAATCAGCCCCAGCATTTT. This sequence encodes CASSPTGGGESNQPQHF. The complete variable domain, with remaining parts taken from reference TRBV18 and TRBJ1-5, reads NAGVMQNPRHLVRRRGQEARLRCSPMKGHSHVYWYRQLPEEGLKFMVYLQKENIIDESGMPKERFSAEFPKEGPSILRIQQVVRGDSAAYFCASSPTGGGESNQPQHFGDGTRLSIL.

This clonotype has just a few counts. The chain carries TRBV5-6 and TRBJ1-2; D gene unclear. Trimming shortened V by 0 bases and J by 6 bases, and 6 bases separated the two germline ends. The CDR3 has 12 amino acids. Per the germline V gene, CDR1 is SGHDT and CDR2 is YYEEEE. The CDR3, as DNA: TGTGCCAGCAGCTTGGAGGTCCATGGCTACACCTTC. Residues: CASSLEVHGYTF.

The chain couples TRBV5-6 to TRBJ1-1, with a tentative D call TRBD1 (6 bases). The length of the CDR3 is 16 residues. V dropped 1 base and J dropped 0 bases, with 13 bases sitting between them. From germline, CDR1 is SGHDT and CDR2 YYEEEE. The DNA of the CDR3 is TGTGCCAGCAGCTTGCCCGGCAGGGGATTGAACACTGAAGCTTTCTTT. Its protein is CASSLPGRGLNTEAFF.

A remark on this clonotype: At one end, the junction sequence differs from germline, possibly due to a read error. The chain links TRBV7-7 to TRBJ2-1; possibly TRBD2 for D (7 bases). Germline loops: CDR1 SSHAT, CDR2 FNYEAQ (reference sequence). This CDR3 has 15 amino acids. The CDR3 bases are TGTGCTAGCAGCTCCGCGGGGGCCTCGTACAATGAGCAGTTCTTC. As protein: CASSSAGASYNEQFF.

Worth noting for this clonotype: Germline and junction disagree at one end, which may indicate a read error. The J gene is TRBJ2-3, the V gene TRBV27; TRBD1 is a possible D gene (5 bases). This CDR3 is built from 14 residues. Germline assignment: CDR1 MNHEY and CDR2 SMNVEV (reference sequence). The CDR3 DNA reads as TGTGCCAGCATTTTATCGCTAGAGACAGATACGCAGGATTTT. Translation gives CASILSLETDTQDF.

This chain links TRBV4-3 with TRBJ1-1; unclear D gene. CDR1 is LGHNA, CDR2 YSLEER, per germline. CDR3 length equals 16 residues. V was cut by 0 bases and J by 0 bases, with 11 bases left in between. This CDR3 reads CASSQDGPGMNTEAFF. The CDR3 DNA is TGCGCCAGCAGCCAAGATGGTCCGGGAATGAACACTGAAGCTTTCTTT.

This clonotype has more than one count but fewer than ten. The V and J genes are TRBV25-1 and TRBJ2-5, with D perhaps TRBD1 (7 bases). CDR3 length equals 17 residues. Trimming removed 2 bases from V and 4 bases from J, with 20 bases in between. Looked up from germline, CDR1 is MGHDK and CDR2 is SYGVNS. The DNA of the CDR3 is TGTGCCAGCAGTGAACCCCATGGGTACCAGGGGGGAGAGACCCAGTACTTC. It codes for CASSEPHGYQGGETQYF.

This clonotype was found a few times. J is TRBJ1-5 and V is TRBV6-8, with 7 bases fitting TRBD1. The V and J ends lost 6 bases and 4 bases, in that order; junction bases with no gene match: 9. This CDR3 is built from 15 residues. The V gene's germline CDR1 is MNHGY and CDR2 SAAAGT. The CDR3 coding sequence is TGTGCCAGCAGGCCGGGGTCAGGGGGGAATCAGCCCCAGCATTTT. Amino acids: CASRPGSGGNQPQHF.

The chain couples TRBV12-3 or TRBV12-4 to TRBJ1-5, with TRBD1 as a possible D gene (6 bases). V lost 6 bases to trimming and J lost 3 bases, with 15 bases between them. The CDR3 length is 15 residues. CDR3 sequence (DNA): TGTGCCAGCAGCCCCGATAGACAGGTCAATCAGCCCCAGCATTTT. Protein sequence: CASSPDRQVNQPQHF.

This clonotype has just a few counts. The chain has TRBV20-1 and TRBJ1-6; 8 nucleotides align to TRBD1. The germline CDR1 and CDR2 sequences are DFQATT and SNEGSKA (reference sequence). This CDR3 has 14 amino acids. Trimming removed 6 bases from V and 9 bases from J; junction bases left unmatched: 10. CDR3 sequence reads: CSATSGQETSPLHF. The DNA for the CDR3 is TGCAGTGCCACATCGGGACAGGAGACTTCACCCCTCCACTTT.

V and J are TRBV11-2 and TRBJ1-2, with no clear D. CDR1 and CDR2 (germline): SGHAT, FQNNGV. There are 16 residues in the CDR3. The V end lost 0 bases, the J end lost 0 bases, and 11 bases lay between the germline ends. In nucleotides, the CDR3 is TGTGCCAGCAGCTTAGAAGGCGGCAGCGCTAACTATGGCTACACCTTC. Its protein product is CASSLEGGSANYGYTF.

The table lists this clonotype with many counts. The genes are TRBV7-2 and TRBJ2-7; 8 nucleotides match TRBD2. The CDR3 runs to 15 residues. V dropped 1 base and J dropped 2; count of bases not matched to a gene: 4. CDR1 is SGHTA, CDR2 FQGNSA, per germline. CDR3 in DNA: TGTGCCAGCAGCTTAGGGCGGGGGGCCCCCTACGAGCAGTACTTC. It yields the protein CASSLGRGAPYEQYF.

This clonotype appeared many times. The gene calls are TRBV7-2 and TRBJ1-6; D possibly corresponds to TRBD1 (5 bases). From germline, CDR1 is SGHTA and CDR2 FQGNSA. This CDR3 region has 17 residues. V was pared by 5 bases and J by 0 bases, with 14 bases between. CDR3 DNA sequence: TGTGCCAGCAGCCAGCCCCCAGGGAGCTCCTATAATTCACCCCTCCACTTT. Encoded protein: CASSQPPGSSYNSPLHF.

This clonotype was counted once. A single base separates this from a much larger clone, so it may be a read error. This CDR3 is CASSGELYKEQFF. As DNA, the CDR3 is TGTGCCAGCAGCGGGGAGTTGTACAAGGAGCAGTTCTTC. The V gene is TRBV7-2, the J gene TRBJ2-1, with D perhaps TRBD2 (5 bases). CDR3 size: 13 residues. CDR1 is SGHTA and CDR2 is FQGNSA in the germline V gene. The full variable domain, completed using reference TRBV7-2 and TRBJ2-1, is GAGVSQSPSNKVTEKGKDVELRCDPISGHTALYWYRQSLGQGLEFLIYFQGNSAPDKSGLPSDRFSAERTGGSVSTLTIQRTQQEDSAVYLCASSGELYKEQFFGPGTRLTVL.

This clonotype was seen a handful of times. This chain connects TRBV28 to TRBJ1-1, with D unclear. V was clipped by 2 bases and J by 2 bases, with 9 bases between them. Germline loops: CDR1 MDHEN, CDR2 SYDVKM. The CDR3 is 14 amino acids. CDR3: CASSLAGINTEAFF. The CDR3, as DNA: TGTGCCAGCAGTTTAGCGGGGATCAACACTGAAGCTTTCTTT.

Worth noting for this clonotype: The junction and the germline gene differ at one end; a read error may be behind it. The J gene is TRBJ2-5, the V gene TRBV20-1; the D gene is possibly TRBD2 (5 bases). Per the germline V gene, CDR1 is DFQATT and CDR2 is SNEGSKA (reference sequence). The CDR3 loop spans 15 amino acids. CDR3 region: CSATTKSGDQETPYF. CDR3 DNA sequence: TGCAGTGCTACCACCAAGAGCGGTGACCAAGAGACCCCGTACTTC.

J is TRBJ1-2 and V is TRBV7-9; a weak D match, TRBD1 (6 bases). Trimming took off 5 bases at V and 7 bases at J, with 17 bases between the two ends. The CDR3 totals 14 residues. Germline V gene sequence: CDR1 SEHNR, CDR2 FQNEAQ (reference sequence). As DNA, the CDR3 is TGTGCCAGCAGCGGAACAGGGCCAGGAAGTGGCTACACCTTC. This sequence encodes CASSGTGPGSGYTF. Filled out from reference TRBV7-9 and TRBJ1-2, the complete variable domain reads DTGVSQNPRHKITKRGQNVTFRCDPISEHNRLYWYRQTLGQGPEFLTYFQNEAQLEKSRLLSDRFSAERPKGSFSTLEIQRTEQGDSAMYLCASSGTGPGSGYTFGSGTRLTVV.

This clonotype turned up a few times. V gene TRBV27 combines with J gene TRBJ2-1, with 12 nucleotides matching TRBD2. The CDR3 loop spans 16 amino acids. The germline V gene encodes CDR1 MNHEY and CDR2 SMNVEV (reference sequence). V dropped 3 bases and J dropped 7; count of bases not matched to a gene: 7. DNA of the CDR3: TGTGCCAGCAGTTTTCTAGCGGGGGGGCCGGGTAATGAGCAGTTCTTC. It is translated as CASSFLAGGPGNEQFF.

The chain links TRBV4-1 to TRBJ2-7; tentatively, D is TRBD1 or TRBD2 (5 bases each). Trimming stripped 4 bases from V and 1 base from J, with 14 bases between. The CDR3 is 15 residues long. CDR1 is MGHRA and CDR2 is YSYEKL in the germline V gene. In DNA, the CDR3 is TGCGCCAGCAGCCCACCCGGGACCCAGTCCTACGAGCAGTACTTC. Translated: CASSPPGTQSYEQYF.

This clonotype showed up just a few times. The chain links TRBV7-8 to TRBJ2-2; TRBD1 agrees at 7 bases. This CDR3 has 13 residues. Germline loops: CDR1 SGHVS, CDR2 FQNEAQ. V lost 10 bases to trimming and J lost 6 bases; unmatched junction nucleotides: 8. CDR3 in DNA: TGTGCCACCAACCCACAGGGGTCCGGGGAGCTGTTTTTT. Protein: CATNPQGSGELFF. The full variable domain, with the rest looked up from reference TRBV7-8 and TRBJ2-2, is GAGVSQSPRYKVAKRGQDVALRCDPISGHVSLFWYQQALGQGPEFLTYFQNEAQLDKSGLPSDRFFAERPEGSVSTLKIQRTQQEDSAVYLCATNPQGSGELFFGEGSRLTVL.

J is TRBJ2-1 and V is TRBV10-2, with D uncertain. CDR1 is WSHSY, CDR2 SAAADI, per germline. V shed 6 bases and J shed 3 bases, with 12 bases lying between them. The CDR3 extends over 14 amino acids. The CDR3, as DNA: TGCGCCAGCAGAGATGGGCTCGACTACAATGAGCAGTTCTTC. Translated: CASRDGLDYNEQFF.

In its sample, this clonotype was seen a few times. This chain connects TRBV10-3 to TRBJ2-1, with 11 positions matching TRBD2. This CDR3 has 17 amino acids. Trimming removed 0 bases from V and 8 bases from J; junction bases left unmatched: 9. CDR1 and CDR2 (germline): ENHRY, SYGVKD. The chain's CDR3 is CAISESLLAGGYDEQFF. As DNA, the CDR3 is TGTGCCATCAGTGAGTCCCTCCTAGCGGGGGGCTATGATGAGCAGTTCTTC.

The genes are TRBV9 and TRBJ2-7, with D tentatively TRBD1 (5 bases). Trimming stripped 0 bases from V and 0 bases from J, with 13 bases between. The germline V gene encodes CDR1 SGDLS and CDR2 YYNGEE. The CDR3 contains 16 residues. In DNA form, the CDR3 reads TGTGCCAGCAGCGTAGCAGGACATCCCGGCTCCTACGAGCAGTACTTC. This sequence encodes CASSVAGHPGSYEQYF. The whole variable domain, filled in from reference TRBV9 and TRBJ2-7, reads DSGVTQTPKHLITATGQRVTLRCSPRSGDLSVYWYQQSLDQGLQFLIQYYNGEERAKGNILERFSAQQFPDLHSELNLSSLELGDSALYFCASSVAGHPGSYEQYFGPGTRLTVT.